Described below is a single TCR beta chain sequence and its context. What this receptor recognizes is not known. Base qualities were left out, and no much larger clone turns up one base away. Amplification of TCR beta CDR3 regions was carried out from RNA transcripts. For the first round of RT-PCR on the TCR CDR3, the HTBI primer set was used together with the Qiagen OneStep RT-PCR kit. Libraries were constructed in a second round of multiplex PCR, after which size selection and purification were carried out. Paired-end sequencing of the libraries was performed with 100 bp reads on an Illumina HiSeq2000. As for how the authors treated the data: SOAPnuke was used to process the raw data, removing reads that contained adapters or uncalled bases, had a mean Phred below 15, or lacked an exact match to the constant primer or identifier. High-quality paired reads were merged using COPE v1.2.5, and each unique nucleotide sequence was defined as a clonotype. Clonotypes were aligned to IMGT TRBV, TRBD and TRBJ reference segments using MiTCR v1.1. Analysis was restricted to V-J combinations with a frequency above 0.0001, which covered 99.2% of repertoires. The TCS score was defined as F50 (clonal expansion) divided by E x V (chaos), with BLOSUM62-based TCRdist calculated between CDR3 peptides within each V-J. Welch's t-statistics and random forest reduced roughly 540 V-J features to about 12, which were used in a naive Bayes classifier (R e1071). In-frame beta chains were kept once TCRdb had trimmed the public reads at Q25 with fastp and called clones with MiXCR. Each entry merges the rows of one CDR3 protein and shows their most common DNA and genes. Clone size and V and J calls follow TCRdb, not the original study. This sample lists about 130,000 distinct CDR3 sequences; over 20% were detected once. The ten biggest clones cover more than 60% of the sample.

This entry belongs to a study of T cells in Graves' hyperthyroidism and ophthalmopathy (dated by TCRdb to between 2018 and 2020). As for the study more broadly: Peripheral blood samples were taken at initial diagnosis, before any treatment was given. After sampling, hyperthyroidism patients received methimazole starting at 30 mg daily, and ophthalmopathy patients received high-dose intravenous methylprednisolone. Prospective prediction of ophthalmopathy was tested in an independent validation cohort consisting of about 20 hyperthyroidism patients and some 16 patients who later progressed to ophthalmopathy. The roughly 94 discovery patients were randomly divided into training and test sets at a 7:3 ratio. TCR V-J signatures able to tell the groups apart were searched for in a discovery cohort of 90 to 100 patients, of whom fewer than 45 had Graves' ophthalmopathy and 57 had stable Graves' hyperthyroidism. Thyroid tissue and blood T-cell repertoires from several Graves' hyperthyroidism patients were also compared in the study. The paper reports TCR Vbeta CDR3 sequencing of over 120 peripheral blood samples: fewer than 50 ophthalmopathy, some 80 hyperthyroidism and approximately 17 progressor patients.

The CDR3, from cysteine to phenylalanine, totals 14 residues. Just CDR3 DNA is preserved here, 42 bases in frame from base 1. Via the germline V gene (reference sequence), CDR1 is LNHDA and CDR2 SQIVND. Trimmed from V: 6 bases; trimmed from J: 5 bases; junction bases lacking a gene match: 5. Hyperthyroidism patients were newly diagnosed, had a disease duration of under 2 months, and were aged 18 to 65 years. The study excluded patients with uncontrolled infections, other autoimmune diseases, pregnancy or lactation. Diagnoses were based on clinical symptoms, serum thyroxine and TRAb, thyroid ultrasound and orbital computed tomography. Blood from progressor patients was drawn when they were first diagnosed with hyperthyroidism, before any ophthalmopathy symptoms appeared. PBMCs were isolated from about 9.2 ml of fresh peripheral blood by Ficoll-Paque density gradient centrifugation. Progressor patients were first diagnosed with Graves' hyperthyroidism and then developed ophthalmopathy during follow-up. Total RNA was extracted with Trizol reagent, and quality was checked on an Agilent 2100 Bioanalyzer.

The paper's findings and limits, for the study overall: Blood samples also contained most of the expanded thyroid clonotypes (frequency above 0.001), which suggests that blood repertoires may reflect thyroid immune responses. Sample size was not statistically predetermined, and blinding of investigators to group allocation was not performed. In validation, the model predicted progression to ophthalmopathy a median of about 6 months before onset, with over 55% sensitivity and about 72% specificity. A model built on a 13 V-J signature distinguished ophthalmopathy from stable hyperthyroidism, reaching approximately 89% sensitivity and around 81% specificity in cross-validation and 80%/75% in testing.

The sequence came from a woman aged 45-60 years with Graves' hyperthyroidism that later progressed to Graves' ophthalmopathy. Sequenced material: blood. The sequence links TRBV19 to TRBJ2-1, and 9 junction bases match TRBD1. For the CDR3, the sequence is CASRPTGGHNEQFF. Here is the DNA: TGTGCCAGTAGACCGACAGGGGGTCACAATGAGCAGTTCTTC. Outside the CDR3, residues come from the reference TRBV19 and TRBJ2-1 proteins, so the full variable domain is: DGGITQSPKYLFRKEGQNVTLSCEQNLNHDAMYWYRQDPGQGLRLIYYSQIVNDFQKGDIAEGYSVSREKKESFPLTVTSAQKNPTAFYLCASRPTGGHNEQFFGPGTRLTVL.